The next 3 T cell receptor beta chains were all read from a single sample in a study of T cell responses to AZD1222 COVID-19 vaccine. Generated by immunoSEQ multiplex PCR, the TCRdb table keeps only in-frame clones and is missing some. The table records roughly 91,000 clones, approximately 89% of them present only once. This specimen was peripheral blood, taken on day 0 of AZD1222 vaccination. The receptors originated from an adult in good health.

The chain couples TRBV6-1 to TRBJ2-7; D remains ambiguous. This CDR3 spans 14 amino acids. Trimming removed 0 bases from V and 0 bases from J, with 6 bases in between. Germline V CDR1 and CDR2: MNHNS, SASEGT. In DNA, the CDR3 is TGTGCCAGCAGTGAAGCCGGCTACTCCTACGAGCAGTACTTC. This codes for CASSEAGYSYEQYF.

This clone was found once. The rearrangement joins TRBV5-1 to TRBJ2-2; D is perhaps TRBD1 or TRBD2 (5 bases each). This CDR3 spans 15 amino acids. Germline V gene sequence: CDR1 SGHRS, CDR2 YFSETQ. With 4 bases removed from V and 7 bases from J, the gap between germline ends came to 17 bases. CDR3 protein: CASSQSRDLHGELFF. In nucleotides, the CDR3 is TGCGCCAGCAGCCAGTCCCGGGACCTCCACGGGGAGCTGTTTTTT.

The genes are TRBV7-9 and TRBJ1-1; maybe TRBD1 (5 bases). CDR1 and CDR2 from the germline V gene are SEHNR and FQNEAQ (reference sequence). Trimming pared 5 bases from V and 4 bases from J, leaving 17 bases between. The CDR3 has 15 residues. CDR3 protein: CASSVSGQGGTEAFF. CDR3 in DNA: TGTGCCAGCAGCGTATCCGGGCAGGGAGGCACTGAAGCTTTCTTT.